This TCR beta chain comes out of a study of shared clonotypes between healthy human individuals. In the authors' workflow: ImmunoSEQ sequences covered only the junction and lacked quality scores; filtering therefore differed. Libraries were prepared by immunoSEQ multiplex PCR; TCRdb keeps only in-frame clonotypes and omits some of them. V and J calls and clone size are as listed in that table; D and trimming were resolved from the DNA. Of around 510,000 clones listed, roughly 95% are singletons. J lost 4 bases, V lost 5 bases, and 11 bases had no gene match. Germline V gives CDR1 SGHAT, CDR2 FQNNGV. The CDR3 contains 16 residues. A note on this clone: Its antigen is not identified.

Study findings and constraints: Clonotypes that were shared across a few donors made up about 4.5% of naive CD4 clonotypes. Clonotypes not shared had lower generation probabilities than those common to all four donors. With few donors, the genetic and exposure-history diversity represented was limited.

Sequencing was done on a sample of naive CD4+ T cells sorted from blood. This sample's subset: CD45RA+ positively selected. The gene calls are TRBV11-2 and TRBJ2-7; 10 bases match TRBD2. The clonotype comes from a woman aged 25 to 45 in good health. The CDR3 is CASSPLDSGRRYEQYF. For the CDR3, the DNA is TGTGCCAGCAGCCCCCTCGATAGCGGGAGGAGATACGAGCAGTACTTC.